The clone carrying this TCR beta chain was detected only a few times. What it binds is unknown. The sample comes from a study of glioma-infiltrating T cells after dendritic cell vaccination. Study overall: Glioblastoma patients came from Phase I and II dendritic cell vaccination trials. Broader study findings: Only a small number of patients had complete blood and tumor samples.

TCRB CDR3 was amplified from 2 ug genomic DNA or less. Profiling relied on immunoSEQ multiplex PCR, and the TCRdb table lists in-frame clones only, not all of them. Of some 100,000 clones in the sample, about 83% were seen once. All glioblastoma patients lacked an isocitrate dehydrogenase mutation. Germline V gene data show CDR1 as SGHRS and CDR2 as YFSETQ. V dropped 4 bases and J dropped 0; count of bases not matched to a gene: 8. This CDR3 spans 16 amino acids. The origin of this receptor is a human donor with glioblastoma. Source: blood, taken before dendritic cell vaccination. The chain has TRBV5-1 and TRBJ2-7; 9 positions match TRBD1. This CDR3 reads CASSTGQGKGSYEQYF. As DNA, the CDR3 is TGCGCCAGCAGCACCGGACAGGGGAAGGGCTCCTACGAGCAGTACTTC.